This record concerns one TCR beta chain sequence. Its specific antigen is unknown. Base qualities were left out, and no much larger clone turns up one base away. V loses 8 bases, J loses 2 bases, and the germline ends lie 17 bases apart. Inclusive of the bounding cysteine and phenylalanine, the CDR3 is 15 residues long. The read is trimmed to its CDR3 DNA, 45 bases read in frame from base 1. This sample was included in a study of CD8 T cells in Susac syndrome (dated by TCRdb to between 2018 and 2020). About the study as a whole: The study used repertoire sequencing to test whether antigen drove CD8+ T cell activation and differentiation in Susac syndrome. CD8+ T cell repertoire clonality was compared between about a dozen healthy donors, around 14 Susac syndrome patients and about 15 multiple sclerosis patients.

Peripheral blood CD8+ and CD4+ T cells from healthy donors, Susac syndrome patients and multiple sclerosis patients were profiled by high-throughput TCR beta sequencing. Treatment-naive patients with stable or active relapsing-remitting disease fulfilling revised McDonald criteria were used as multiple sclerosis controls. Bulk CD8+ and CD4+ T cells were purified magnetically by negative isolation, whereas CD8+ TEMRA cells were enriched by FACS. Blood was drawn into EDTA tubes, processed within 24 hours, and PBMCs were isolated by density gradient centrifugation. PBMCs intended for TCR sequencing were frozen in liquid nitrogen and were later thawed in a 37 degrees C water bath. The sorted or isolated CD4+, CD8+ and CD8+ TEMRA cells reached a purity of at least 90%. RNA was extracted using the RNeasy kit, and roughly 0.45 to 1 ug of the RNA was reverse transcribed with random hexamers. The immunoSEQ multiplex PCR assay, which covers 54 Vbeta and 13 Jbeta segments, was used to amplify TCR beta CDR3 regions. PCR amplification bias was corrected using a synthetic template baseline for primer optimization and computational correction. The authors processed their data as follows. Only productive sequences were kept, with reads annotated to V, D and J genes according to IMGT and analyzed in immunoSEQ Analyzer. To calculate clonality, Shannon entropy was normalized by log2 of the number of productive unique sequences and then subtracted from one. Public and private clones were assessed among the 100 most prevalent clones of each patient and control. Susac-specific clones were defined as absent from healthy and MS cohorts, around 1,000 published viral clones and other ImmuneACCESS disease sequences. The public reads were quality trimmed at Q25 with fastp and then assembled into clones with MiXCR by TCRdb, keeping productive beta chains. Entries that share a CDR3 protein sequence are merged under the most common genes and DNA. These V and J calls derive from TCRdb rather than the authors' analysis. This sample comprises around 270,000 distinct CDR3 sequences, around nine tenths of them detected only once. The ten biggest clones cover under 0.2% of the sample.

The investigation overall reported the following: The number of individuals in the TCR sequencing and HLA analysis was recognized as being relatively small.

The sequence was collected from a human donor with multiple sclerosis. This chain is built from TRBV12-3 or TRBV12-4 and TRBJ2-3, and possibly TRBD1, on 6 matching bases. Specimen: CD8+ T cells from PBMCs. The DNA reads as follows: TGTGCCAGCGCCACCCAGGGGATGGTCACAGATACGCAGTATTTT. It encodes CASATQGMVTDTQYF.